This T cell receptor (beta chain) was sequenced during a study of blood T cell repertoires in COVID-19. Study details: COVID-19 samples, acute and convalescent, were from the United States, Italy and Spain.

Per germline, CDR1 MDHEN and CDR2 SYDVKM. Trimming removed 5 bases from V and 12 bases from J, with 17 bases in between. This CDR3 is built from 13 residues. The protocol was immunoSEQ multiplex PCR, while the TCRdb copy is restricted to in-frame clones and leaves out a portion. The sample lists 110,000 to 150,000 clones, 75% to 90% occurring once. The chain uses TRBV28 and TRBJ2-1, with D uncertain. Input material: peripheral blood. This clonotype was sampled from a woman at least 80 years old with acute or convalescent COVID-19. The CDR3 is CASSNGLVVRQFF. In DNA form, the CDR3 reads TGTGCCAGCAGTAATGGTTTAGTTGTCCGGCAGTTCTTC.